This TCR beta chain is drawn from a study of T cells in Graves' hyperthyroidism and ophthalmopathy. Whole-study results and caveats: Ophthalmopathy was identified by the model a median approximately six months ahead of onset. A model of 13 V-J pairs discriminated ophthalmopathy from stable hyperthyroidism.

Using RNA transcripts as the source, TCR beta CDR3 regions were amplified. The HTBI primer set served for first-round RT-PCR of the TCR CDR3. TCRdb reprocessed the multiplex PCR reads with MiXCR, giving one entry per CDR3 protein. The table lists about 200,000 distinct CDR3 sequences, about 16% of them singletons, with about 45% in the top ten. The germline V gene has CDR1 SEHNR and CDR2 FQNEAQ (reference sequence). The CDR3 loop spans 15 amino acids. The V segment lost 1 base and the J segment 6 bases; nucleotides outside the gene matches: 9. In its sample, this clonotype was seen a few times. Its antigen remains unidentified. The authors deemed Graves' hyperthyroidism stable absent ophthalmopathy progression within 18 months. Researchers barred patients who had uncontrolled infection, other autoimmune disease, pregnancy or lactation.

This sequence joins TRBV7-9 and TRBJ2-7; 7 bases are a match to TRBD1. The receptor comes from a man aged 35-49 years with Graves' hyperthyroidism. The sample was blood. CDR3 residues: CASSLGTGDLGEQYF. The CDR3 nucleotides are TGTGCCAGCAGCTTAGGAACAGGGGATTTAGGCGAGCAGTACTTC.